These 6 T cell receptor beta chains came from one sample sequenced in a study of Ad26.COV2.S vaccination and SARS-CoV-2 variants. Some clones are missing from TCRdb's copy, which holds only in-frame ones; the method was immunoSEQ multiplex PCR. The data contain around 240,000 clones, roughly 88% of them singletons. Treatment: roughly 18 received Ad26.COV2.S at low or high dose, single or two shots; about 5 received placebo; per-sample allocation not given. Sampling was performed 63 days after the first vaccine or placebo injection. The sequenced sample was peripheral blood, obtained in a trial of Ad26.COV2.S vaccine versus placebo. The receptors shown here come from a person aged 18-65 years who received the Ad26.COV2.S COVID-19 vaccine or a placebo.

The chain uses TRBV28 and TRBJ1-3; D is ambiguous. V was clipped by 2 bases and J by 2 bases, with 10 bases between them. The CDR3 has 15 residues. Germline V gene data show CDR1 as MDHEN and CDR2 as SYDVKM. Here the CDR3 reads CASSLEGAPGNTIYF. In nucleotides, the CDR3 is TGTGCCAGCAGTTTAGAGGGAGCGCCTGGAAACACCATATATTTT.

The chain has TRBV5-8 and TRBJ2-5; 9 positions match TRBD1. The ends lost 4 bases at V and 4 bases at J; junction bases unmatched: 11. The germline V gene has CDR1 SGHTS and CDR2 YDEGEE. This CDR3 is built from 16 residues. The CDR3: CASSQGQGSVAETQYF. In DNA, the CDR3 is TGTGCCAGCAGCCAAGGACAGGGGAGTGTGGCAGAGACCCAGTACTTC.

The CDR3: CASSPGGSTNEKLFF. The DNA for the CDR3 is TGTGCCAGCAGCCCAGGGGGATCGACTAATGAAAAACTGTTTTTT. The chain has TRBV5-8 and TRBJ1-4, with 7 bases fitting TRBD1. This CDR3 has 15 residues. CDR1 SGHTS and CDR2 YDEGEE come from the germline V gene. After removal of 4 bases from V and 2 bases from J, the junction contained 5 bases not matched to a gene.

CDR3 sequence: CASSPGTSGRDGELFF. For the CDR3, the DNA is TGTGCCAGCAGCCCCGGGACTAGCGGGAGAGACGGGGAGCTGTTTTTT. The chain is built from TRBV9 and TRBJ2-2; TRBD2 agrees at 14 bases. There are 16 residues in the CDR3. Per germline, CDR1 SGDLS and CDR2 YYNGEE. V trimming: 4 bases; J trimming: 7 bases; junction bases outside the gene matches: 6.

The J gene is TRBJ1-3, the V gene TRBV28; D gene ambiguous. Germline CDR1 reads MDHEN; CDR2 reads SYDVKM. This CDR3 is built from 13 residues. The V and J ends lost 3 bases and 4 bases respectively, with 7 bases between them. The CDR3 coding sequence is TGTGCCAGCAGTTTCGAGTTAGGAAACACCATATATTTT. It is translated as CASSFELGNTIYF. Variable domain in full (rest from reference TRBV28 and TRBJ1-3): DVKVTQSSRYLVKRTGEKVFLECVQDMDHENMFWYRQDPGLGLRLIYFSYDVKMKEKGDIPEGYSVSREKKERFSLILESASTNQTSMYLCASSFELGNTIYFGEGSWLTVV.

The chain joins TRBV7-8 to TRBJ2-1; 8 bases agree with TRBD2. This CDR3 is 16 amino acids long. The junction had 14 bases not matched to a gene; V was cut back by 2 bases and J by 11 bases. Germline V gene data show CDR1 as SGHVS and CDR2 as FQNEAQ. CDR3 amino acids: CASSLTRLALAAKQFF. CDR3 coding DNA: TGTGCCAGCAGCTTAACCCGACTAGCGCTGGCCGCAAAGCAGTTCTTC.